This T cell receptor (beta chain) was sequenced for a study of cytomegalovirus exposure and HLA in healthy donors. Overall study: Of some 360 genotyped donors, about 81% clustered with self-reported Caucasian donors.

Overall study findings and caveats: As a later analysis showed, several of the most significant clusters appeared to be linked to common viral pathogens.

The PCR ran on 60 Vbeta and 13 Jbeta primers. Clones were sequenced by immunoSEQ multiplex PCR, and TCRdb holds only the in-frame ones, with some missing. The sample lists around 150,000 clones; over 60% were seen once. Germline V gene data show CDR1 as SGHVS and CDR2 as FQNEAQ. This CDR3 is 14 amino acids long. With 6 bases clipped from V and 4 bases from J, the junction kept 3 bases outside the gene matches. With respect to this clone: What it recognizes is unknown.

This clonotype was sampled from a middle-aged woman in good health and CMV-seronegative. The chain couples TRBV7-8 to TRBJ1-5, with 10 bases identical to TRBD1. What was sequenced was PBMCs. DNA of the CDR3: TGTGCCAGCAGTCGGGACAGGGGAAATCAGCCCCAGCATTTT. It yields the protein CASSRDRGNQPQHF.